A single sample is the source of the 2 T cell receptor beta chains below, sequenced in a study of identical twins listed by TCRdb under 2016. The library was obtained by 5' RACE. TCRdb records Illumina HiSeq 2000 as the sequencer. TCRdb itself trimmed the public reads at Q25 with fastp, ran MiXCR and retained productive beta chains. Rows with a matching CDR3 protein are joined into one entry that keeps the most common DNA and genes. Counted in this sample were about 280,000 distinct CDR3 sequences; less than 9% of them appeared once. Over 2% of the sample belongs to the ten largest clones. The same sample was also studied in work on yellow fever vaccine responses in identical twins.

Sequencing used memory (CD45RO+) T cells sorted from blood. The sample's cell subset or site, from its label and the paper: CD45RO+ enriched T cells. Receptors originate from a woman between 18 and 29 years old in good health.

This chain uses TRBV12-3 or TRBV12-4 with TRBJ2-5; TRBD2 matches 13 bases. The trim removed 5 bases at V and 5 bases at J, leaving 11 bases unmatched. There are 17 residues in the CDR3. The DNA for the CDR3 is TGTGCCAGCAGTAGACATAGACTAGCGGGGGGAAAGGAGACCCAGTACTTC. This encodes CASSRHRLAGGKETQYF.

This clonotype was recorded at least ten times. This chain uses TRBV12-3 or TRBV12-4 with TRBJ1-6; D gene unclear. There are 12 residues in the CDR3. V was cut by 2 bases and J by 6 bases, with 2 bases left in between. Written as DNA, the CDR3 is TGTGCCAGCAGTTTATCTAATTCACCCCTCCACTTT. Protein sequence: CASSLSNSPLHF.